Listed below are T cell receptor beta chains from one sample, sequenced in a study of pediatric ulcerative colitis. Clones were read by immunoSEQ multiplex PCR, and TCRdb kept only the in-frame ones, dropping some. Of about 60,000 clones in the sample, about 89% were seen once. The sequenced sample consisted of blood. The receptors were gathered from a boy aged 5-17 years who was a control in a study of pediatric ulcerative colitis. CDR3s include the opening cysteine and the closing phenylalanine or tryptophan. Fields, in order: V gene, D gene, J gene, clone size, CDR3 protein, CDR3 DNA. A D gene is named only where the DNA matches it firmly. Size is omitted from some rows. Given values are once, few, many or a class for expanded clones.

V: TRBV5-1
D: NA
J: TRBJ1-4
size: NA
CDR3: CASSLGGGGTEKLFF
DNA: TGCGCCAGCAGCTTGGGCGGAGGGGGAACTGAAAAACTGTTTTTT

V: TRBV5-1
D: NA
J: TRBJ2-7
size: NA
CDR3: CASSSNIGRVTYEQYF
DNA: TGCGCCAGCAGCTCGAATATTGGCAGGGTAACCTACGAGCAGTACTTC

V: TRBV10-3
D: NA
J: TRBJ1-2
size: few
CDR3: CATYTRRGPNGYTF
DNA: TGTGCCACTTATACCCGCAGGGGCCCTAATGGCTACACCTTC

V: TRBV7-8
D: NA
J: TRBJ2-5
size: once
CDR3: CASSFPPKRVQETQYF
DNA: TGTGCCAGCAGCTTCCCACCCAAGCGGGTACAAGAGACCCAGTACTTC

V: TRBV25-1
D: NA
J: TRBJ1-3
size: NA
CDR3: CASSDGSSGNTIYF
DNA: TGTGCCAGCAGTGACGGGAGCTCTGGAAACACCATATATTTT

V: TRBV6-5
D: NA
J: TRBJ1-2
size: NA
CDR3: CASSYSSRYGYTF
DNA: TGTGCCAGCAGTTACTCCAGTAGATATGGCTACACCTTC

V: TRBV12-5
D: TRBD2
J: TRBJ2-7
size: NA
CDR3: CASGLVELAVSSYEQYF
DNA: TGTGCTAGTGGTTTGGTAGAACTAGCGGTGAGCTCCTACGAGCAGTACTTC

V: TRBV19
D: TRBD1
J: TRBJ1-3
size: NA
CDR3: CASETGGISGNTIYF
DNA: TGTGCCAGTGAAACAGGGGGCATCTCTGGAAACACCATATATTTT

V: TRBV18
D: NA
J: TRBJ1-2
size: few
CDR3: CASSRSGGDYGYTF
DNA: TGTGCCAGCTCACGTAGTGGGGGTGACTATGGCTACACCTTC

V: TRBV14
D: NA
J: TRBJ1-1
size: NA
CDR3: CASIRAGQAFF
DNA: TGTGCCAGCATACGGGCAGGGCAAGCTTTCTTT

V: TRBV10-3
D: TRBD2
J: TRBJ2-5
size: NA
CDR3: CAISDASGSRDTQYF
DNA: TGTGCCATCAGTGATGCTAGCGGATCCAGAGATACCCAGTACTTC

V: TRBV7-9
D: NA
J: TRBJ1-6
size: NA
CDR3: CASSPYTLQGISSPLHF
DNA: TGTGCCAGCAGCCCCTACACGCTCCAGGGAATTTCTTCACCCCTCCACTTT

V: TRBV27
D: NA
J: TRBJ2-5
size: once
CDR3: CASSPGDTLDQETQYF
DNA: TGTGCCAGCAGTCCGGGGGACACCTTAGACCAAGAGACCCAGTACTTC

V: TRBV7-9
D: NA
J: TRBJ2-7
size: NA
CDR3: CASSLDSLGTPKNYEQYF
DNA: TGTGCCAGCAGCTTAGACTCCCTGGGCACCCCTAAGAACTACGAGCAGTACTTC

V: TRBV4-2
D: NA
J: TRBJ2-2
size: few
CDR3: CASSQEAGTVSGELFF
DNA: TGTGCCAGCAGCCAAGAGGCGGGGACAGTGAGCGGGGAGCTGTTTTTT

V: TRBV12-5
D: NA
J: TRBJ2-5
size: NA
CDR3: CASGPGTEQETQYF
DNA: TGTGCTAGTGGCCCCGGGACGGAGCAAGAGACCCAGTACTTC

V: TRBV9
D: NA
J: TRBJ2-3
size: NA
CDR3: CASSVVGGAATDTQYF
DNA: TGTGCCAGCAGCGTAGTTGGGGGTGCCGCCACAGATACGCAGTATTTT

V: TRBV19
D: NA
J: TRBJ1-4
size: NA
CDR3: CASSPPTNEKLFF
DNA: TGTGCCAGTAGTCCCCCAACTAATGAAAAACTGTTTTTT

V: TRBV19
D: NA
J: TRBJ2-5
size: NA
CDR3: CASSKGEWETQYF
DNA: TGTGCCAGTAGTAAAGGGGAATGGGAGACCCAGTACTTC

V: TRBV29-1
D: TRBD1
J: TRBJ1-1
size: NA
CDR3: CSVGDRTVRRYTEAFF
DNA: TGCAGCGTAGGGGACAGGACGGTTCGACGCTACACTGAAGCTTTCTTT

V: TRBV4-3
D: TRBD1
J: TRBJ1-2
size: NA
CDR3: CASSHTDRGTHGYTF
DNA: TGCGCCAGCAGCCACACGGACAGGGGCACGCATGGCTACACCTTC

V: TRBV19
D: TRBD2
J: TRBJ2-1
size: NA
CDR3: CASSATSGTIYNEQFF
DNA: TGTGCCAGTAGTGCGACTAGCGGAACTATCTACAATGAGCAGTTCTTC

V: TRBV5-8
D: TRBD2
J: TRBJ2-7
size: NA
CDR3: CASSSNHGLAGVGEQYF
DNA: TGTGCCAGCAGCTCCAACCACGGACTAGCGGGAGTTGGCGAGCAGTACTTC

V: TRBV11-2
D: NA
J: TRBJ2-3
size: NA
CDR3: CASSLEGLTDTQYF
DNA: TGTGCCAGCAGCTTAGAAGGGCTCACAGATACGCAGTATTTT

V: TRBV5-6
D: TRBD1
J: TRBJ2-7
size: NA
CDR3: CASSLREDRDDEQYF
DNA: TGTGCCAGCAGCTTGCGAGAGGACAGGGACGACGAGCAGTACTTC

V: TRBV2
D: NA
J: TRBJ1-3
size: NA
CDR3: CASSVAGNTIYF
DNA: TGTGCCAGCAGTGTTGCTGGAAACACCATATATTTT

V: TRBV4-3
D: NA
J: TRBJ2-7
size: NA
CDR3: CASSQERGLELYEQYF
DNA: TGCGCCAGCAGCCAAGAGAGAGGTCTGGAGCTCTACGAGCAGTACTTC

V: TRBV2
D: TRBD1
J: TRBJ1-4
size: NA
CDR3: CASTTGTENEKLFF
DNA: TGTGCCAGCACCACCGGGACAGAAAATGAAAAACTGTTTTTT

V: TRBV2
D: NA
J: TRBJ1-4
size: few
CDR3: CASSDNSVAYNEKLFF
DNA: TGTGCCAGCAGTGATAACAGCGTAGCCTATAATGAAAAACTGTTTTTT

V: TRBV29-1
D: NA
J: TRBJ2-7
size: NA
CDR3: CSVEDWAGSYEQYF
DNA: TGCAGCGTTGAAGATTGGGCAGGGAGCTACGAGCAGTACTTC

V: TRBV6-6
D: TRBD1
J: TRBJ1-2
size: NA
CDR3: CASRTRTGTPNYGYTF
DNA: TGTGCCAGCAGGACGAGGACAGGAACACCTAACTATGGCTACACCTTC

V: TRBV5-1
D: NA
J: TRBJ2-3
size: NA
CDR3: CASREGTDTQYF
DNA: TGCGCCAGCAGAGAAGGGACAGATACGCAGTATTTT

V: TRBV6-1
D: TRBD1
J: TRBJ1-4
size: once
CDR3: CASSGQGLVGEKLFF
DNA: TGTGCCAGCAGCGGACAGGGGCTAGTTGGTGAAAAACTGTTTTTT

V: TRBV2
D: NA
J: TRBJ1-4
size: few
CDR3: CASSEGGIRPREKLFF
DNA: TGTGCCAGCAGTGAGGGGGGCATCCGCCCGAGGGAAAAACTGTTTTTT

V: TRBV4-3
D: TRBD2
J: TRBJ2-7
size: NA
CDR3: CASSQEPFSGLAGGDSYEQYF
DNA: TGCGCCAGCAGCCAAGAACCATTCTCTGGGCTAGCGGGAGGGGACTCCTACGAGCAGTACTTC

V: TRBV11-3
D: NA
J: TRBJ2-7
size: NA
CDR3: CASSPGQKPHEQYF
DNA: TGTGCCAGCAGCCCCGGACAGAAACCCCACGAGCAGTACTTC

V: TRBV7-2
D: NA
J: TRBJ1-2
size: once
CDR3: CASRWGQLNYGYTF
DNA: TGTGCCAGCAGGTGGGGTCAACTAAACTATGGCTACACCTTC

V: TRBV10-3
D: NA
J: TRBJ2-5
size: NA
CDR3: CAISEYGSRDQETQYF
DNA: TGTGCCATCAGTGAGTACGGGAGTAGGGACCAAGAGACCCAGTACTTC

V: TRBV6-1
D: TRBD1
J: TRBJ2-1
size: NA
CDR3: CASSEGTGLNEQFF
DNA: TGTGCCAGCAGCGAAGGGACAGGCTTAAATGAGCAGTTCTTC

V: TRBV7-9
D: NA
J: TRBJ1-4
size: NA
CDR3: CASSLTGVHEKLFF
DNA: TGTGCCAGCAGCTTGACGGGTGTCCATGAAAAACTGTTTTTT

V: TRBV15
D: NA
J: TRBJ1-2
size: NA
CDR3: CATSSRGTGPPGGGYTF
DNA: TGTGCCACCAGCAGTAGGGGAACCGGGCCTCCGGGGGGAGGCTACACCTTC